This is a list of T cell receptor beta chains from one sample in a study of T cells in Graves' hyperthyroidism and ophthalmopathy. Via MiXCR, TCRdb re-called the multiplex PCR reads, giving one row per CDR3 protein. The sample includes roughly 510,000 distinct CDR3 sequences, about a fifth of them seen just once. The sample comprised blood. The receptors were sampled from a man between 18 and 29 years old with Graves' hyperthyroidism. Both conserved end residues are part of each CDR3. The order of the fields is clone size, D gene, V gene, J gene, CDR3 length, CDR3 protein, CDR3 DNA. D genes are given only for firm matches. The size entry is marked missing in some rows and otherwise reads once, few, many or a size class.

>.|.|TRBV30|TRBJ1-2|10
CAWSGTGYTF
TGTGCCTGGAGTGGGACCGGCTACACCTTC
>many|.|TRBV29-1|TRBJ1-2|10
CSVAPYGYTF
TGCAGCGTTGCCCCCTATGGCTACACCTTC
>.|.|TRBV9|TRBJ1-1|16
CASSDQTGGWNTEAFF
TGTGCCAGCAGCGACCAGACCGGAGGTTGGAACACTGAAGCTTTCTTT
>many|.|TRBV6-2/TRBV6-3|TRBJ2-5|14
CASDQVGREETQYF
TGTGCCAGTGATCAGGTGGGCCGAGAAGAGACCCAGTACTTC
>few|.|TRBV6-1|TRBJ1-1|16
CASSPTTGPKLGEAFF
TGTGCCAGCAGTCCCACAACGGGCCCAAAACTAGGGGAAGCTTTCTTT
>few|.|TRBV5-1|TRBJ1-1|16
CASSNPPGPMNTEAFF
TGCGCCAGCAGCAACCCCCCCGGGCCGATGAACACTGAAGCTTTCTTT
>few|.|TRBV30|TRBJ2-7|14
CAWSVLPRSYEQYF
TGTGCCTGGAGTGTACTACCGCGCTCCTACGAGCAGTACTTC
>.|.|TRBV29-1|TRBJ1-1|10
CSVEQIEAFF
TGCAGCGTGGAACAGATAGAAGCTTTCTTT
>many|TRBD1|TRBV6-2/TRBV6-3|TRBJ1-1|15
CASAQTGPSFGEAFF
TGTGCCAGCGCTCAGACAGGGCCTTCTTTTGGTGAAGCTTTCTTT
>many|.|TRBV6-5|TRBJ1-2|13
CASSYGSGGGYTF
TGTGCCAGCAGTTATGGGTCCGGAGGGGGCTACACCTTC
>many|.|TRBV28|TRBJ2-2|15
CASSLETVNTGELFF
TGTGCCAGCAGTTTGGAGACGGTGAACACCGGGGAGCTGTTTTTT
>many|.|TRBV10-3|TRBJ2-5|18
CAISESGLPSGYQETQYF
TGTGCCATCAGTGAGTCTGGCCTACCCAGCGGGTACCAAGAGACCCAGTACTTC
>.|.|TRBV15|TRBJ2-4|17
CATSRDQGGIAKNIKYF
TGTGCCACCAGCAGAGATCAGGGGGGGATAGCCAAAAACATTAAGTACTTC
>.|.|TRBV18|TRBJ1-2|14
CASSPGTDTYGYTF
TGTGCCAGCTCACCAGGGACGGATACCTATGGCTACACCTTC
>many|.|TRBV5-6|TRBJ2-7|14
CASSAEYGSYEQYF
TGTGCCAGCAGCGCCGAATACGGATCCTACGAGCAGTACTTC
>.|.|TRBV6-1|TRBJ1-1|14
CASKRDGARDEAFF
TGTGCCAGCAAACGCGATGGGGCGCGGGATGAAGCTTTCTTT
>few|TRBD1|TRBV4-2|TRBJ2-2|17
CASSPLGGQGRAGELFF
TGTGCCAGCAGCCCACTGGGGGGACAGGGTAGGGCCGGGGAGCTGTTTTTT
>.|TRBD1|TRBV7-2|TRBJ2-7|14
CASSFTGGNYEQYF
TGTGCCAGCAGCTTTACAGGGGGAAATTACGAGCAGTACTTC
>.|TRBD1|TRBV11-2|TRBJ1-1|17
CASSSPLGQGLNTEAFF
TGTGCCAGCAGCTCCCCATTAGGACAGGGCCTGAACACTGAAGCTTTCTTT
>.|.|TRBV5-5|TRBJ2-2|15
CASSTGRSDTGELFF
TGTGCCAGCAGCACAGGACGGTCGGACACCGGGGAGCTGTTTTTT
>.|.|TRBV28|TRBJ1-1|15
CASSLRGARFTEAFF
TGTGCCAGCAGTTTACGGGGGGCGAGGTTCACTGAAGCTTTCTTT
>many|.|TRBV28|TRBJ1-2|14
CASSFDSPNYGYTF
TGTGCCAGCAGTTTTGACAGCCCTAACTATGGCTACACCTTC
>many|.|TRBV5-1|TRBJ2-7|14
CASSFGQTSYEQYF
TGCGCCAGCAGCTTCGGACAGACCTCCTACGAGCAGTACTTC
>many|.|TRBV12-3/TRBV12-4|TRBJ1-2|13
CASSPDSNYGYTF
TGTGCCAGCAGTCCGGACAGTAACTATGGCTACACCTTC
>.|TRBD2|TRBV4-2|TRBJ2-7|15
CASSQAGGSSYEQYF
TGTGCCAGCAGCCAGGCGGGGGGAAGCTCCTACGAGCAGTACTTC
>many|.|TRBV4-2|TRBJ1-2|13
CASSQDIQYGYTF
TGTGCCAGCAGCCAAGATATTCAGTATGGCTACACCTTC
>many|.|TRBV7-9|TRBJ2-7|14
CAIGGGPSSYEQYF
TGTGCCATCGGCGGGGGCCCAAGCTCCTACGAGCAGTACTTC
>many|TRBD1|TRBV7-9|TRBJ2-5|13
CASTEAGGETQYF
TGTGCCAGCACCGAGGCAGGGGGAGAGACCCAGTACTTC
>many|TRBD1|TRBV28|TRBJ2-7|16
CASLTGQGATAYEQYF
TGTGCCAGCCTAACAGGACAGGGGGCGACAGCCTACGAGCAGTACTTC
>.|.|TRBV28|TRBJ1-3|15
CASSSYWGSGNTIYF
TGTGCCAGCAGTTCCTACTGGGGCTCTGGAAACACCATATATTTT
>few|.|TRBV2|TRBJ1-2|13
CASTAVAPYGYTF
TGTGCCAGCACCGCCGTTGCACCCTATGGCTACACCTTC
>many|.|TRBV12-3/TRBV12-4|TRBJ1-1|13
CASSQSANTEAFF
TGTGCCAGCAGCCAGTCAGCCAACACTGAAGCTTTCTTT
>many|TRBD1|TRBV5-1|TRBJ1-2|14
CASSFGTGSNGYTF
TGCGCCAGCAGCTTCGGGACAGGGTCTAATGGCTACACCTTC
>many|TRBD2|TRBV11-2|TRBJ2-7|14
CASSPMGAGYEQYF
TGTGCCAGCAGCCCCATGGGAGCGGGGTACGAGCAGTACTTC
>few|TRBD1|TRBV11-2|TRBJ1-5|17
CASSLDGGGGTNQPQHF
TGTGCCAGCAGCTTAGATGGAGGGGGCGGAACGAATCAGCCCCAGCATTTT
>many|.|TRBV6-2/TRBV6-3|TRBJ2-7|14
CASSYSRNRYEQYF
TGTGCCAGCAGTTACTCTCGAAACAGATACGAGCAGTACTTC
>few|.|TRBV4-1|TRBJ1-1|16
CASSQAKPLRDTEAFF
TGCGCCAGCAGCCAAGCCAAGCCCCTCAGGGACACTGAAGCTTTCTTT
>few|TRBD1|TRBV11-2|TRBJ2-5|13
CASSFEGGPGQYF
TGTGCCAGCAGCTTCGAAGGGGGCCCTGGCCAGTACTTC
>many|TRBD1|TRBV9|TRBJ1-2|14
CASSVGTGGIGYTF
TGTGCCAGCAGCGTAGGGACAGGGGGAATTGGCTACACCTTC
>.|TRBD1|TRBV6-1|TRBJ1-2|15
CASSNPGTGEHGYTF
TGTGCCAGCAGCAATCCCGGGACAGGGGAACACGGCTACACCTTC
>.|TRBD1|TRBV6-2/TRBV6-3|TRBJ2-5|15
CASKDRDRSWETQYF
TGTGCCAGCAAAGACCGGGACAGGTCTTGGGAGACCCAGTACTTC
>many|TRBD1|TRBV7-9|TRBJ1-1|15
CASSYLNRGITEAFF
TGTGCCAGCAGCTACCTAAACAGGGGAATCACTGAAGCTTTCTTT
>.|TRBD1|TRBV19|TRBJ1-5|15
CASSTGTGPNQPQHF
TGTGCCAGTAGTACCGGGACAGGACCTAATCAGCCCCAGCATTTT
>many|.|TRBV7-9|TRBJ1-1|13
CASSTQANTEAFF
TGTGCCAGCAGCACGCAAGCGAACACTGAAGCTTTCTTT
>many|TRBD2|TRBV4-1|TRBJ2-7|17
CASSQVGGGGHSYEQYF
TGCGCCAGCAGCCAAGTGGGAGGCGGGGGTCACTCCTACGAGCAGTACTTC